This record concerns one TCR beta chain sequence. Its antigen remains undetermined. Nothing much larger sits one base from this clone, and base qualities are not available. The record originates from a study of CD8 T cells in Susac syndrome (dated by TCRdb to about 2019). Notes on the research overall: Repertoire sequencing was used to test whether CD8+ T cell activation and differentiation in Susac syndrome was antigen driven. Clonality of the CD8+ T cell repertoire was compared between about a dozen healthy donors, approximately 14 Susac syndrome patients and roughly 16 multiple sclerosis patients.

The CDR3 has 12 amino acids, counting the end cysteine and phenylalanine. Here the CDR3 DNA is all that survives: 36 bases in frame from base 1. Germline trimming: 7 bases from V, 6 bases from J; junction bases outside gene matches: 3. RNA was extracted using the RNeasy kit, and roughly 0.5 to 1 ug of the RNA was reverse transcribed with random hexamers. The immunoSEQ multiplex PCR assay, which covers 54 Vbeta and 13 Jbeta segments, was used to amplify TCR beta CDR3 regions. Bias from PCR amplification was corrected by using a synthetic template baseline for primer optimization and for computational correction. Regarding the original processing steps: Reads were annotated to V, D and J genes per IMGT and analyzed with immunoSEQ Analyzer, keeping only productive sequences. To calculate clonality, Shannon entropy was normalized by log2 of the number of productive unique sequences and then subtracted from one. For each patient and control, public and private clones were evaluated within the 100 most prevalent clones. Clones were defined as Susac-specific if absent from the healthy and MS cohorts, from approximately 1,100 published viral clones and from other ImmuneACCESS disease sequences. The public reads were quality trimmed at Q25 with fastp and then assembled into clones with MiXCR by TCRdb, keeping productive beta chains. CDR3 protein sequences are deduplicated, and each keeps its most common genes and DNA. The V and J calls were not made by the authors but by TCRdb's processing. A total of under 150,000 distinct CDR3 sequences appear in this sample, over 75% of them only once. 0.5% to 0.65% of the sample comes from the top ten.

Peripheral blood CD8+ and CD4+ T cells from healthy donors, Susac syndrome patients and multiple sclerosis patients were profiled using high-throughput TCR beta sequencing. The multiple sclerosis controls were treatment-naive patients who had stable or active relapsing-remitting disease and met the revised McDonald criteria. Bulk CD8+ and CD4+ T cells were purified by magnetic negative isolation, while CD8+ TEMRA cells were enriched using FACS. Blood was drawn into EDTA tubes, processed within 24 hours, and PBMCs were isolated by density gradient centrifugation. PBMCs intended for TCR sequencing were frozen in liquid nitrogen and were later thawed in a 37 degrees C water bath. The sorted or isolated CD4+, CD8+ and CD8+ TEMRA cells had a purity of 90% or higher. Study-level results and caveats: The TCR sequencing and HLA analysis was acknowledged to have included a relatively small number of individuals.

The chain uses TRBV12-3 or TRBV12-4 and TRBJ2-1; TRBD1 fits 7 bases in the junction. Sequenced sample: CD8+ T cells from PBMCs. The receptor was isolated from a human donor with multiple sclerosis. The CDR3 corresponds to CASMAGGNEQFF. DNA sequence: TGTGCCAGCATGGCAGGGGGCAATGAGCAGTTCTTC.